The 6 T cell receptor beta chains given below trace back to one sample, sequenced in a study of CD8 T cells in ankylosing spondylitis. One entry per CDR3 protein results from TCRdb running MiXCR on the 5' RACE reads. This table has around 130,000 distinct CDR3 sequences, roughly 15% appearing once. Sequencing was carried out using blood, either unsorted or a sorted T cell fraction (not recorded which). These receptors all stem from a female donor with ankylosing spondylitis or in good health (not recorded which).

This CDR3 is CATRPTGGDTGELFF. CDR3 in DNA: TGTGCCACCAGACCTACGGGGGGAGACACCGGGGAGCTGTTTTTT. This chain links TRBV24-1 with TRBJ2-2; TRBD2 matches at 7 bases. Losses at the gene ends were 7 bases for V and 3 bases for J; bases not matched to a gene: 7. The CDR3 has 15 residues. The germline V gene has CDR1 KGHDR and CDR2 SFDVKD.

The chain carries TRBV2 and TRBJ2-6, with TRBD1 as a possible D gene (6 bases). The germline gives CDR1 SNHLY, CDR2 FYNNEI. The CDR3 loop spans 14 amino acids. The V and J ends lost 10 bases and 0 bases respectively, with 10 bases between them. The CDR3 coding sequence is TGTGCCACCGACAGGATCTCTGGGGCCAACGTCCTGACTTTC. Its protein is CATDRISGANVLTF.

In its sample, this clonotype was seen many times. The chain links TRBV7-9 to TRBJ2-3; D call uncertain. Germline loops: CDR1 SEHNR, CDR2 FQNEAQ (reference sequence). This CDR3 has 13 amino acids. V lost 5 bases and J lost 6, with 12 bases in between. The CDR3 is CASSHSTGDTQYF. In DNA, the CDR3 is TGTGCCAGCAGCCATTCGACCGGGGATACGCAGTATTTT.

This clonotype was counted many times. The V call is TRBV20-1, the J call TRBJ1-1; the match to TRBD1 covers 9 bases. Unmatched junction bases numbered 8, after V lost 7 bases and J lost 2 bases. This CDR3 comprises 14 residues. Per the germline V gene, CDR1 is DFQATT and CDR2 is SNEGSKA (reference sequence). CDR3 nucleotide sequence: TGCAGTGTATCCGGGACAGGGATAAACACTGAAGCTTTCTTT. Protein product: CSVSGTGINTEAFF.

This chain links TRBV12-3 or TRBV12-4 with TRBJ1-2, with D possibly TRBD1 on 6 matching bases. V lost 4 bases and J lost 8, with 8 bases in between. This CDR3 comprises 11 residues. For the CDR3, the DNA is TGTGCCAGCAGTTCCCAGGGGGGCTACACCTTC. This codes for CASSSQGGYTF.

The sample holds a few counts of this clonotype. The V and J genes are TRBV11-1 and TRBJ2-3; D may be TRBD1 (6 bases). Deletions cut 7 bases from V and 0 bases from J, with 11 bases between. The germline V gene has CDR1 SGHAT and CDR2 FQDESV (reference sequence). The CDR3 has 14 amino acids. The CDR3: CASTPRGSTDTQYF. The CDR3 bases are TGTGCCAGCACCCCGAGGGGGAGCACAGATACGCAGTATTTT.